This TCR beta chain comes out of a study of blood T cell repertoires in COVID-19. From germline, CDR1 is SGDLS and CDR2 YYNGEE. V trimming: 1 base; J trimming: 8 bases; junction bases outside the gene matches: 12. The CDR3 runs to 17 residues. Generated by immunoSEQ multiplex PCR, the TCRdb table keeps only in-frame clones and is missing some. The table includes roughly 500,000 clones, around 85% detected once. This clone was found once. V usage is TRBV9 and J usage is TRBJ1-2; 12 nucleotides match TRBD1. Source material: peripheral blood. The origin of this receptor is a human donor in a cohort sampled during active COVID-19. CDR3 residues: CASSVSGTGGPGDGYTF. In DNA, the CDR3 is TGTGCCAGCAGCGTATCTGGGACAGGGGGCCCTGGAGACGGCTACACCTTC.